Each of the 17 T cell receptor beta chains below was sequenced from the same sample in a study of T-cell memory formation after mild COVID-19. MiXCR, run by TCRdb on the 5' RACE reads, gives a single entry per CDR3 protein. The table has 560,000 or so distinct CDR3 sequences, roughly 17% seen once; the top ten hold 8.1%. The sample taken for sequencing was PBMCs or a T cell subset sorted from them (not recorded which). These receptors came from an adult woman who had mild COVID-19 (a few samples of this study predate the infection). Cell type and time point are not known.

The rearrangement joins TRBV3-1 to TRBJ2-7; D gene uncertain. CDR1 and CDR2 (germline): LGHDT, YNNKEL (reference sequence). V was pared by 5 bases and J by 0 bases, with 14 bases between. This CDR3 has 15 amino acids. CDR3 region: CASSNRQVSSYEQYF. DNA of the CDR3: TGTGCCAGCAGCAATCGTCAGGTTAGCTCCTACGAGCAGTACTTC.

Turning to this clonotype: Mismatch with germline at one junction end may stem from a read error. The chain recombines TRBV12-3 or TRBV12-4 with TRBJ2-1; TRBD1 or TRBD2 may be the D gene (6 bases each). The CDR3 extends over 15 amino acids. The CDR3 bases are TGTGACAGCAGTTTGGTCTGGGGGCGCGGGGATGAGCAGTTCTTC. Its protein is CDSSLVWGRGDEQFF.

The J gene is TRBJ1-1, the V gene TRBV7-2, with D hard to call. This CDR3 has 13 amino acids. Germline V gene sequence: CDR1 SGHTA, CDR2 FQGNSA. Trimming removed 5 bases from V and 5 bases from J, with 12 bases in between. The CDR3 sequence is CASSPQARTEAFF. CDR3 DNA: TGTGCCAGCAGCCCCCAGGCCAGGACTGAAGCTTTCTTT.

Only a few counts were recorded for this clonotype. The chain is built from TRBV7-9 and TRBJ1-1; TRBD1 matches 7 bases. V lost 5 bases to trimming and J lost 0 bases; unmatched junction nucleotides: 6. The CDR3 consists of 15 residues. Germline V gives CDR1 SEHNR, CDR2 FQNEAQ (reference sequence). The CDR3 spells CASSPRDSLNTEAFF. The DNA of the CDR3 is TGTGCCAGCAGCCCCCGGGACAGCTTGAACACTGAAGCTTTCTTT.

The chain carries TRBV11-3 and TRBJ1-1; no clear D. V shed 1 base and J shed 5 bases, with 17 bases lying between them. This CDR3 spans 16 amino acids. Germline values: CDR1 SGHNT, CDR2 YENEEA. CDR3 sequence (DNA): TGTGCCAGCAGCTTAGCCGCCCCGACATTGCGTACTGAAGCTTTCTTT. Its translation: CASSLAAPTLRTEAFF.

The chain uses TRBV20-1 and TRBJ2-2; the D is unclear. Trimming took off 3 bases at V and 3 bases at J, with 11 bases between the two ends. In germline, CDR1 is DFQATT, CDR2 SNEGSKA (reference sequence). The CDR3 is 14 amino acids. CDR3 region: CSASESPYTGELFF. CDR3 coding DNA: TGCAGTGCTAGCGAATCCCCTTACACCGGGGAGCTGTTTTTT.

In this sample, this clonotype turned up many times. The genes are TRBV4-1 and TRBJ2-3; 7 bases are shared with TRBD2. The V gene end was trimmed by 6 bases and the J gene end by 5 bases; junction bases not matched to a gene: 11. Germline CDR1 reads MGHRA; CDR2 reads YSYEKL. This CDR3 spans 15 amino acids. In nucleotides, the CDR3 is TGCGCCAGCAGGGGGACCTGGGGGGGTATAGATACGCAGTATTTT. Residues: CASRGTWGGIDTQYF.

This clonotype has only a few counts. This chain links TRBV7-9 with TRBJ2-2; D is ambiguous. Trimming stripped 1 base from V and 6 bases from J, with 18 bases between. CDR3 length equals 17 residues. Germline-derived CDR1 and CDR2 are SEHNR and FQNEAQ (reference sequence). In nucleotides, the CDR3 is TGTGCCAGCAGCTTAGGGCCGGTTACTTCTCTCTCCGGGGAGCTGTTTTTT. This sequence encodes CASSLGPVTSLSGELFF. Full variable domain (outside the CDR3, taken from reference TRBV7-9 and TRBJ2-2): DTGVSQNPRHKITKRGQNVTFRCDPISEHNRLYWYRQTLGQGPEFLTYFQNEAQLEKSRLLSDRFSAERPKGSFSTLEIQRTEQGDSAMYLCASSLGPVTSLSGELFFGEGSRLTVL.

This clonotype was counted at least ten times. This sequence joins TRBV12-3 or TRBV12-4 and TRBJ1-1; D is unclear. Between the trimmed V and J ends, which lost 5 bases and 1 base, there was a span of 14 bases. The CDR3 sequence is 15 residues long. CDR3 loop: CASSPQESSNTEAFF. CDR3 bases: TGTGCCAGCAGTCCTCAGGAGTCCTCGAACACTGAAGCTTTCTTT.

This chain connects TRBV7-9 to TRBJ1-4, with no clear D. V was pared by 5 bases and J by 4 bases, with 5 bases between. The CDR3 loop spans 12 amino acids. CDR1 and CDR2 from the germline V gene are SEHNR and FQNEAQ (reference sequence). In DNA, the CDR3 is TGTGCCAGCAGCCAACTTAATGAAAAACTGTTTTTT. As protein: CASSQLNEKLFF.

V gene TRBV19 combines with J gene TRBJ1-1; no firm D call. Germline values: CDR1 LNHDA, CDR2 SQIVND (reference sequence). CDR3 size: 14 residues. Between the trimmed V and J ends, which lost 3 bases and 3 bases, there was a span of 11 bases. As DNA, the CDR3 is TGTGCCAGTAGTATTATCCCTCTCGACACTGAAGCTTTCTTT. Encoded protein: CASSIIPLDTEAFF. Variable domain in full (rest from reference TRBV19 and TRBJ1-1): DGGITQSPKYLFRKEGQNVTLSCEQNLNHDAMYWYRQDPGQGLRLIYYSQIVNDFQKGDIAEGYSVSREKKESFPLTVTSAQKNPTAFYLCASSIIPLDTEAFFGQGTRLTVV.

Comment on this clonotype: A junction end diverges from the germline sequence, so it may reflect a read error. This chain uses TRBV20-1 with TRBJ1-6; D might be TRBD1 (5 bases). This CDR3 has 9 amino acids. The germline V gene has CDR1 DFQATT and CDR2 SNEGSKA (reference sequence). The CDR3 DNA reads as TGCAGTGCTAGATCTACAGGTCCCTTT. This translates into CSARSTGPF.

This clonotype was picked up a small number of times. The chain is built from TRBV7-9 and TRBJ1-4; no clear D. V was clipped by 3 bases and J by 8 bases, with 16 bases between them. The V gene's germline CDR1 is SEHNR and CDR2 FQNEAQ (reference sequence). CDR3 size: 15 residues. Here the CDR3 DNA reads TGTGCCAGCAGCTTTACCTTGGGTCGCGGAGAAAAACTGTTTTTT. This sequence encodes CASSFTLGRGEKLFF.

This clonotype turned up a few times. This chain uses TRBV7-8 with TRBJ2-7; 7 nucleotides line up with TRBD1. CDR3 length: 15 amino acids. Germline V gene lookup returns CDR1 SGHVS and CDR2 FQNEAQ. J was trimmed by 2 bases and V by 1 base; bases with no gene match: 5. The CDR3 sequence is CASSLVGQTTYEQYF. The CDR3 nucleotides read TGTGCCAGCAGCTTAGTGGGACAGACAACCTACGAGCAGTACTTC.

In its sample, this clonotype was seen a few times. The V call is TRBV2, the J call TRBJ2-2; D gene ambiguous. The CDR3 has 13 residues. Germline lookup yields CDR1 SNHLY and CDR2 FYNNEI. Trimming took 1 base from V and 4 from J, leaving 4 bases between them. The CDR3 protein is CASSEEVTGELFF. The CDR3 DNA is TGTGCCAGCAGTGAAGAAGTCACCGGGGAGCTGTTTTTT.

The chain links TRBV7-2 to TRBJ2-7; D may be TRBD2 (6 bases). Trimming cost V 6 bases and J 4 bases, with 16 bases left between them. CDR1 SGHTA and CDR2 FQGNSA come from the germline V gene. The CDR3 consists of 14 residues. CDR3 sequence: CASRFSGLVYEQYF. The CDR3 DNA reads as TGTGCCAGCAGATTTTCGGGACTTGTATACGAGCAGTACTTC. The whole variable domain, filled in from reference TRBV7-2 and TRBJ2-7, reads GAGVSQSPSNKVTEKGKDVELRCDPISGHTALYWYRQSLGQGLEFLIYFQGNSAPDKSGLPSDRFSAERTGGSVSTLTIQRTQQEDSAVYLCASRFSGLVYEQYFGPGTRLTVT.

The V and J genes are TRBV7-9 and TRBJ2-5; possibly TRBD2 for D (6 bases). This CDR3 has 11 residues. CDR1 and CDR2 from the germline V gene are SEHNR and FQNEAQ (reference sequence). Trimming shortened V by 7 bases and J by 7 bases, and 10 bases separated the two germline ends. In nucleotides, the CDR3 is TGTGCCAGCAACCTGGAGGGGACCCAGTACTTC. It encodes CASNLEGTQYF. The full variable domain, in which reference TRBV7-9 and TRBJ2-5 provide the parts outside the CDR3, is DTGVSQNPRHKITKRGQNVTFRCDPISEHNRLYWYRQTLGQGPEFLTYFQNEAQLEKSRLLSDRFSAERPKGSFSTLEIQRTEQGDSAMYLCASNLEGTQYFGPGTRLLVL.